Following are 2 T cell receptor beta chains from one sample sequenced in a study of CD8 T cells in ankylosing spondylitis. TCRdb called the 5' RACE reads again in MiXCR, with one record for every CDR3 protein. The top ten clones hold about an eighth of a sample with 350,000 to 450,000 distinct CDR3 sequences, roughly 22% of them seen once. The sequenced material came from blood, either unsorted or a sorted T cell fraction (not recorded which). Receptor source: a male donor with ankylosing spondylitis or in good health (not recorded which).

The genes are TRBV20-1 and TRBJ2-1; 7 nucleotides match TRBD1. V lost 6 bases, J lost 6 bases, and 20 bases stayed unmatched. The CDR3 extends over 17 amino acids. In germline, CDR1 is DFQATT, CDR2 SNEGSKA (reference sequence). This chain's CDR3 is CSAPIEKGDSRVNEQFF. CDR3 sequence (DNA): TGCAGTGCCCCGATTGAGAAGGGGGACAGTCGGGTCAATGAGCAGTTCTTC.

J is TRBJ2-7 and V is TRBV11-2, with no clear D. Germline CDR1 is SGHAT and CDR2 is FQNNGV. The V and J ends lost 3 bases and 3 bases respectively, with 21 bases between them. CDR3 size: 17 residues. The CDR3 loop reads CASSFRPGQALLYEQYF. In DNA form, the CDR3 reads TGTGCCAGCAGCTTTCGGCCCGGGCAGGCCCTCCTCTACGAGCAGTACTTC. Complete variable domain (other parts from reference TRBV11-2 and TRBJ2-7): EAGVAQSPRYKIIEKRQSVAFWCNPISGHATLYWYQQILGQGPKLLIQFQNNGVVDDSQLPKDRFSAERLKGVDSTLKIQPAKLEDSAVYLCASSFRPGQALLYEQYFGPGTRLTVT.